This T cell receptor (beta chain) appears in the sequencing data of a study of T-cell reconstitution after alpha-beta-depleted transplantation in children (dated by TCRdb to 2016 to 2018). At the level of the whole study: The study quantitatively tracked T-cell immune reconstitution after TCRalphabeta/CD19-depleted allogeneic hematopoietic cell transplantation in children using TCR repertoire profiling.

Germline trimming: 1 base from V, 3 bases from J; junction bases outside gene matches: 4. The CDR3 spans 15 residues, from the cysteine through the phenylalanine. The sequence is cut down to CDR3 DNA, 45 bases in frame from base 1. Per the germline V gene, SGHVS is the CDR1 and FQNEAQ is the CDR2. The library relied on PCR. The sample was run on an Illumina HiSeq 2500. Molecular barcoding was employed in the preparation of TCR libraries, with unique molecular identifiers being used to normalize TCRbeta repertoire quantification. Starting from the raw public reads, TCRdb applied fastp trimming at Q25, assembled clones with MiXCR and retained in-frame beta chains. Entries are consolidated by CDR3 protein sequence, retaining the most common genes and DNA. Counted in this sample were about 270,000 distinct CDR3 sequences; 9.9% of them appeared once. Roughly 9.1% of the sample is in the top ten clones. Comment on this clonotype: Its specific antigen is unknown. No much larger clone exists at a distance of one base, and base qualities are not known.

The clonotype originates from a human donor who donated a stem cell graft to a child with SCID. The input for sequencing was PBMCs from the stem cell graft donor, taken from the stem cell graft. The receptor chain draws on TRBV7-8 and TRBJ2-7; 9 central bases correspond to TRBD1. CDR3 protein: CASSLVGTGYYEQYF. The bases are TGTGCCAGCAGCTTAGTAGGGACAGGGTACTACGAGCAGTACTTC.